This record covers a single T cell receptor (beta chain). Its matching antigen is unknown. These data belong to a study of T cells after posttransplantation cyclophosphamide. This CDR3 is 14 amino acids long. Germline CDR1 is MNHEY and CDR2 is SVGAGI. Trimming took off 6 bases at V and 1 base at J, with 12 bases between the two ends. Data came from immunoSEQ multiplex PCR; TCRdb stores just in-frame clones and leaves some out. The sample shows tens of thousands of clones, about nine tenths of them seen only once. Study-level results: Donor CD8+ memory clones often dominated recipient blood repertoires at later times. After PTCy, TRB diversity resembled that of CNI/methotrexate controls.

Busulfan-fludarabine conditioning, marrow transplant, and cyclophosphamide on days +3 and +4 were administered. The sequences come from PBMCs, collected after allogeneic stem cell transplant with posttransplant cyclophosphamide. The origin of this receptor is a female patient in her thirties or forties who received an allogeneic stem cell transplant from an unrelated donor, was CMV-positive, and had no GVHD. Some T cells may originate from the graft donor. The chain couples TRBV6-5 to TRBJ2-5; D possibly corresponds to TRBD2 (5 bases). This chain's CDR3 is CASRSAAPQETQYF. The CDR3 bases are TGTGCCAGCAGATCAGCGGCGCCCCAAGAGACCCAGTACTTC.